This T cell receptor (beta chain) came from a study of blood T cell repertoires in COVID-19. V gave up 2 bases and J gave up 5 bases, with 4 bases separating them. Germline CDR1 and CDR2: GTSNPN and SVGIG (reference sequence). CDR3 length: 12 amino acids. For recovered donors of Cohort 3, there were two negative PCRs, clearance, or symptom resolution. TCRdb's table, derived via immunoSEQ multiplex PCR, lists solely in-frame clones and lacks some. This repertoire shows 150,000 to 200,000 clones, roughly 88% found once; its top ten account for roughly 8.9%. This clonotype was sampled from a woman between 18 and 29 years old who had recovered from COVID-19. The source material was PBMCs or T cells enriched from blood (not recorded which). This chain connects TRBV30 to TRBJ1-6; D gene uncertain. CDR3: CAWSQDNSPLHF. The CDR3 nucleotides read TGTGCCTGGAGTCAGGATAATTCACCCCTCCACTTT.